The T cell receptor (beta chain) described here comes from a study of control samples from healthy donors and cancer patients (dated by TCRdb to the early 2020s). Trimming at the junction amounts to 6 bases on V and 0 bases on J, and the germline ends lie 12 bases apart. Reading from cysteine to phenylalanine, the CDR3 counts 14 amino acids. CDR3 DNA only is kept here, 42 bases in frame from base 1. CDR1 is given as MNHEY and CDR2 as SVGAGI, both from the germline V gene. For this clone: Its antigen is not yet known. No base qualities exist here, and no much larger clone lies one base off it.

Libraries were prepared through the immunoSEQ multiplex PCR assay. In its TCRdb copy, this immuneACCESS table keeps in-frame sequences only and misses some clones. Where compared with another copy, unresolved V genes explain less than half of these, and the others have no known cause. The sample yields about 140,000 clones; around 85% were counted once. The ten most abundant clones make up just over 8.5% of the sample. The V and J segments used are TRBV6-5 and TRBJ2-7; the D region may be TRBD1 or TRBD2, each matching 5 bases equally. This receptor was taken from a woman aged 25 to 45 in good health. Material: blood. The DNA reads TGTGCCAGCAGAACCGGGACCTACTCCTACGAGCAGTACTTC. Its translation is CASRTGTYSYEQYF.